This entry describes one T cell receptor beta chain. V lost 2 bases and J 2 bases, leaving 16 bases between the germline ends. This CDR3 is built from 15 residues. The V gene's germline CDR1 is GTSNPN and CDR2 SVGIG (reference sequence). Assay used: immunoSEQ multiplex PCR; TCRdb lists only in-frame clones, some missing. The sample consists of roughly 2.4 million clones, approximately 95% of them appearing once. These data come from a study of shared clonotypes between healthy human individuals. This receptor was taken from a man aged 18 to 29 in good health. Input material: naive CD4+ T cells sorted from blood. Subset meaning: CD45RA+ positively selected. This chain connects TRBV30 to TRBJ2-7; possibly TRBD1 for D (6 bases). CDR3 bases: TGTGCCTGGAGTACTCGGTCAGGGACAACCTACGAGCAGTACTTC. Translation gives CAWSTRSGTTYEQYF.